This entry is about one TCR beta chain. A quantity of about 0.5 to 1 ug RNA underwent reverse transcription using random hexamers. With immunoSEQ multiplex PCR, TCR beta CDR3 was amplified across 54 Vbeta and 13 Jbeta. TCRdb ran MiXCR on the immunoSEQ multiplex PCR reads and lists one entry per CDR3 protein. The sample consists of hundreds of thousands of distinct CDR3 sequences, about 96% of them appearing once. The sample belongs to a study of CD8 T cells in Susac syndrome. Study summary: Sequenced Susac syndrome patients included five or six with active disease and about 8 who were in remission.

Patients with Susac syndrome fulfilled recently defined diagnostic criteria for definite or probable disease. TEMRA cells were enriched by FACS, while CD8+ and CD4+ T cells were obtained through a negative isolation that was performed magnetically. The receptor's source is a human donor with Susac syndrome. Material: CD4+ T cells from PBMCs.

The CDR3 reads CASRGLARSTDTQYF. The CDR3 region has the DNA TGCGCCAGTCGGGGACTAGCGCGTAGCACAGATACGCAGTATTTT. The chain combines TRBV5-1 with TRBJ2-3, with 10 bases lining up with TRBD2. This CDR3 has 15 residues. Germline V CDR1 and CDR2: SGHRS, YFSETQ. V lost 8 bases, J lost 0 bases, and 6 bases stayed unmatched.